These 21 T cell receptor beta chains were sequenced from one sample in a study of cytomegalovirus exposure and HLA in healthy donors. The PCR had 60 Vbeta and 13 Jbeta primers. Libraries were prepared by immunoSEQ multiplex PCR; TCRdb keeps only in-frame clonotypes and omits some of them. This sample has about 130,000 clones, with about 82% found just once. The sample comprised PBMCs. These TCRs come from a man aged 30-40 years in good health and CMV-seronegative.

The J gene is TRBJ2-7, the V gene TRBV7-2; TRBD1 agrees at 10 bases. This CDR3 is 16 amino acids long. Losses at the gene ends were 5 bases for V and 2 bases for J; bases not matched to a gene: 9. Germline values: CDR1 SGHTA, CDR2 FQGNSA. Here the CDR3 DNA reads TGTGCCAGCAGCGCCCCCGGGACAGGGGACCCCTACGAGCAGTACTTC. This codes for CASSAPGTGDPYEQYF.

This chain links TRBV9 with TRBJ2-1; D uncertain. The ends were cut back, 5 bases at V and 6 bases at J, with 12 bases in the middle. The CDR3 contains 13 residues. Germline assignment: CDR1 SGDLS and CDR2 YYNGEE. The CDR3 DNA reads TGTGCCAGCAGTCCCCGGGTTAGCAATGAGCAGTTCTTC. This translates into CASSPRVSNEQFF. The full variable domain, rest sourced from reference TRBV9 and TRBJ2-1, is DSGVTQTPKHLITATGQRVTLRCSPRSGDLSVYWYQQSLDQGLQFLIQYYNGEERAKGNILERFSAQQFPDLHSELNLSSLELGDSALYFCASSPRVSNEQFFGPGTRLTVL.

V is TRBV28 and J is TRBJ1-5, with 8 bases that match TRBD1. The CDR3 runs 13 residues. Germline V CDR1 and CDR2: MDHEN, SYDVKM. The ends lost 2 bases at V and 6 bases at J; junction bases unmatched: 0. The CDR3 protein is CASSLQGAQPQHF. The DNA for the CDR3 is TGTGCCAGCAGTTTACAGGGGGCTCAGCCCCAGCATTTT.

The rearrangement uses TRBV11-3 and TRBJ2-1, with D tentatively TRBD1 (6 bases). The V end was cut by 4 bases, the J end by 5 bases, with 15 bases between. The CDR3 runs 15 residues. The germline CDR1 and CDR2 sequences are SGHNT and YENEEA. The CDR3 region is CASSSRTEGDNEQFF. CDR3 nucleotide sequence: TGTGCCAGCAGCTCCCGGACAGAAGGGGACAATGAGCAGTTCTTC.

This clone was recorded a few times. V and J are TRBV6-5 and TRBJ1-2; tentative D call: TRBD1 (6 bases). Trimming took off 6 bases at V and 8 bases at J, with 16 bases between the two ends. Germline V gives CDR1 MNHEY, CDR2 SVGAGI. The CDR3 runs to 13 residues. In DNA, the CDR3 is TGTGCCAGCAGAACTCCCCAGGGGTTGGGCTACACCTTC. Amino acid sequence: CASRTPQGLGYTF.

The V and J genes are TRBV19 and TRBJ1-1; 9 bases are shared with TRBD1. The trim removed 3 bases at V and 1 base at J, leaving 9 bases unmatched. CDR3 length equals 17 residues. CDR1 and CDR2 from the germline V gene are LNHDA and SQIVND (reference sequence). The CDR3 DNA reads as TGTGCCAGTAGTATTCTCCACAGACAGGGGGAGAACACTGAAGCTTTCTTT. It encodes CASSILHRQGENTEAFF.

This clone came up once. The V call is TRBV27, the J call TRBJ2-2; TRBD2 matches at 12 bases. The V segment lost 10 bases and the J segment 7 bases; nucleotides outside the gene matches: 16. Per the germline V gene, CDR1 is MNHEY and CDR2 is SMNVEV (reference sequence). CDR3 length: 17 residues. This CDR3 is CATGRLAGARRGGELFF. Written as DNA, the CDR3 is TGTGCCACCGGCCGACTAGCGGGGGCCAGAAGGGGCGGGGAGCTGTTTTTT.

The chain recombines TRBV18 with TRBJ2-5; 7 bases map to TRBD1. Germline V CDR1 and CDR2: KGHSH, LQKENI. The CDR3 has 14 amino acids. V shed 2 bases and J 3 bases; nucleotides not matched to a gene: 3. The CDR3 reads CASSPTGAEETQYF. CDR3 nucleotide sequence: TGTGCCAGCTCACCAACAGGGGCGGAAGAGACCCAGTACTTC.

The V call is TRBV23-1, the J call TRBJ2-2; possible D gene TRBD2, 6 bases. TRBV23-1 is placed among ORFs of uncertain function. Trimming stripped 3 bases from V and 6 bases from J, with 11 bases between. This CDR3 has 14 residues. CDR3 amino acids: CASSQPLASGELFF. In DNA, the CDR3 is TGCGCCAGCAGTCAGCCTCTAGCGTCCGGGGAGCTGTTTTTT.

The chain is built from TRBV29-1 and TRBJ2-7; TRBD2 matches 8 bases. Unmatched junction bases numbered 6, after V lost 6 bases and J lost 2 bases. The CDR3 totals 13 residues. Germline V gene data show CDR1 as SQVTM and CDR2 as ANQGSEA. The CDR3 loop is CSVGRDGPYEQYF. CDR3 coding DNA: TGCAGCGTCGGGAGGGACGGCCCCTACGAGCAGTACTTC.

The J gene is TRBJ1-1, the V gene TRBV29-1; D call uncertain. CDR1 SQVTM and CDR2 ANQGSEA come from the germline V gene. This CDR3 has 13 residues. The V and J ends lost 2 bases and 1 base respectively, with 8 bases between them. CDR3 amino acids: CSVESYGNTEAFF. The CDR3 DNA sequence: TGCAGCGTTGAATCGTACGGGAACACTGAAGCTTTCTTT.

This sequence joins TRBV28 and TRBJ1-2; no firm D call. Trimming removed 2 bases at V and 2 bases at J, with 15 bases between. Germline V lookup: CDR1 MDHEN, CDR2 SYDVKM. The CDR3 consists of 16 residues. The CDR3 DNA sequence: TGTGCCAGCAGTTTAAGACTTAACGTGGTCAACTATGGCTACACCTTC. Translating gives CASSLRLNVVNYGYTF.

Details on this clone: The same CDR3 is also encoded by other DNA sequences in this sample. This rearrangement joins TRBV4-3 to TRBJ2-7, with a weak D call TRBD2 (5 bases). Germline V gene data show CDR1 as LGHNA and CDR2 as YSLEER. V lost 0 bases and J lost 2, with 8 bases in between. This CDR3 has 14 residues. CDR3 DNA: TGCGCCAGCAGCCAAGATCGAGGGACCTACGAGCAGTACTTC. Translating it yields CASSQDRGTYEQYF.

J is TRBJ2-5 and V is TRBV14; 7 nucleotides agree with TRBD1. The CDR3 contains 14 residues. Germline loops: CDR1 SGHDN, CDR2 FVKESK. V was clipped by 5 bases and J by 1 base; unmatched bases: 4. The DNA of the CDR3 is TGTGCCAGCAGCAAGACAGGGCTCCAAGAGACCCAGTACTTC. Protein product: CASSKTGLQETQYF.

The J gene is TRBJ1-1, the V gene TRBV4-2; 8 bases match TRBD1. This CDR3 is built from 15 residues. J lost 2 bases, V lost 1 base, and 3 bases had no gene match. Germline V CDR1 and CDR2: LGHNA, YNFKEQ. The CDR3 bases are TGTGCCAGCAGCCAAGGACAGGGGCTTAACACTGAAGCTTTCTTT. Its protein is CASSQGQGLNTEAFF.

This clone came up once. V gene TRBV30 combines with J gene TRBJ1-6, with D possibly being TRBD1 (5 bases). The CDR3 is 13 residues long. Deletions cut 0 bases from V and 7 bases from J, with 7 bases between. Germline V lookup: CDR1 GTSNPN, CDR2 SVGIG (reference sequence). CDR3 sequence (DNA): TGTGCCTGGAGTGTACAGGTGAATTCACCCCTCCACTTT. Its translation: CAWSVQVNSPLHF.

The chain joins TRBV5-1 to TRBJ1-2, with 9 nucleotides matching TRBD1. CDR3 length: 17 residues. Germline lookup yields CDR1 SGHRS and CDR2 YFSETQ. V lost 2 bases and J lost 1; bases outside the gene matches: 9. Here the CDR3 reads CASSFDMDRGGNYGYTF. The CDR3 region has the DNA TGCGCCAGCAGCTTCGATATGGACAGGGGCGGTAACTATGGCTACACCTTC.

This clone appeared once. The chain is built from TRBV11-2 and TRBJ1-1; TRBD1 aligns across 9 bases. CDR1 is SGHAT and CDR2 is FQNNGV in the germline V gene. The CDR3 has 15 amino acids. After removal of 3 bases from V and 2 bases from J, the junction contained 4 bases not matched to a gene. CDR3: CASSFRQGVNTEAFF. As DNA, the CDR3 is TGTGCCAGCAGCTTCCGACAGGGGGTCAACACTGAAGCTTTCTTT.

The chain joins TRBV6-1 to TRBJ1-4; possibly TRBD1 for D (5 bases). Between the trimmed V and J ends, which lost 4 bases and 0 bases, there was a span of 12 bases. The germline V gene has CDR1 MNHNS and CDR2 SASEGT. The CDR3 runs 16 residues. In DNA form, the CDR3 reads TGTGCCAGCAGTGCGGGACTCTTTGCAACTAATGAAAAACTGTTTTTT. Translated: CASSAGLFATNEKLFF.

The chain is built from TRBV7-9 and TRBJ2-3, with 8 positions matching TRBD2. Trimming removed 5 bases from V and 8 bases from J; junction bases left unmatched: 12. Germline V gene data show CDR1 as SEHNR and CDR2 as FQNEAQ (reference sequence). This CDR3 spans 15 amino acids. The CDR3 nucleotides are TGTGCCAGCAGCCACCCCACGGGAGGGCCTGTTACGCAGTATTTT. It yields the protein CASSHPTGGPVTQYF.

This clone was detected a few times. The same CDR3 arises from other DNA sequences in this sample as well. V gene TRBV6-1 combines with J gene TRBJ2-7; TRBD2 aligns across 7 bases. The CDR3 loop spans 12 amino acids. From germline, CDR1 is MNHNS and CDR2 SASEGT. V dropped 7 bases and J dropped 3; count of bases not matched to a gene: 3. CDR3 coding DNA: TGTGCCAGCACGGGAGGCTTCTACGAGCAGTACTTC. Protein: CASTGGFYEQYF.